This TCR beta chain came from a study of T cell responses to AZD1222 COVID-19 vaccine. Study outcomes and limitations: Vaccine-associated CD4 TCRs ranged over spike, dominating at 160-218 and 743-854.

Sequencing used immunoSEQ multiplex PCR; TCRdb keeps in-frame clones, though not all of them. The sample contains 150,000 to 200,000 clones, 94% of which appear only once. Germline values: CDR1 LGHDT, CDR2 YNNKEL (reference sequence). With 5 bases removed from V and 3 bases from J, the gap between germline ends came to 16 bases. This CDR3 spans 16 amino acids. Concerning this clone itself: Its antigen is unidentified.

This specimen consisted of peripheral blood, obtained on day 0 of AZD1222 vaccination. The clonotype originates from an adult in good health. The rearrangement links TRBV3-1 (or the pseudogene TRBV3-2) to TRBJ2-2, with D possibly called TRBD1 or TRBD2 (5 bases each). As DNA, the CDR3 is TGTGCCAGCAGCGGAAAGAGGGGCCAACACACCGGGGAGCTGTTTTTT. It is translated as CASSGKRGQHTGELFF.